This TCR beta chain originates from a study of shared clonotypes between healthy human individuals. The study's findings and limits: Since donors were few, the genetic and exposure-history diversity represented was limited.

Genomic DNA came from roughly 84 million PBMCs in unsorted samples. Each subset's genomic DNA was split evenly across several immunoSEQ plates. Clones were sequenced by immunoSEQ multiplex PCR, and TCRdb holds only the in-frame ones, with some missing. There are 450,000 to 500,000 clones in the sample; 70% to 80% occur only once, and approximately 12% lies in the top ten. Worth noting for this clone: Its antigen is unidentified.

This CDR3 comprises 13 residues. CDR1 and CDR2 from the germline V gene are SGHTA and FQGTGA. The trim removed 11 bases at V and 2 bases at J, leaving 7 bases unmatched. The sample was PBMCs. This receptor was identified in a woman aged 40-49 years in good health. Some clones in this sample may be carry-over from other donors' samples. The rearrangement joins TRBV7-3 to TRBJ2-7, with 9 bases fitting TRBD2. CDR3: CAARASGTYEQYF. CDR3 DNA: TGTGCCGCGAGGGCTAGCGGGACCTACGAGCAGTACTTC.